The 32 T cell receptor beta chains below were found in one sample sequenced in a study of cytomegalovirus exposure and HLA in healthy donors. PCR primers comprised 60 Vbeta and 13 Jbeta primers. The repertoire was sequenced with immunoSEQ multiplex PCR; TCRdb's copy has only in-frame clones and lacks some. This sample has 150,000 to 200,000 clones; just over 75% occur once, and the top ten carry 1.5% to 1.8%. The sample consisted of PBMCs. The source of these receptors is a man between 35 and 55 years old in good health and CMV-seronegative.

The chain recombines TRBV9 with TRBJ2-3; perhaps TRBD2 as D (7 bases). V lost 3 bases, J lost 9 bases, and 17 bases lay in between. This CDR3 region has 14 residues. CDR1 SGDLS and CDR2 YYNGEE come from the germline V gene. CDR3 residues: CASSASGGGGTQYF. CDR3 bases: TGTGCCAGCAGCGCTAGCGGAGGGGGGGGAACGCAGTATTTT.

The CDR3 nucleotides read TGCAGCGTTGCCCCTACAGACAGCTACGAGCAGTACTTC. Translating gives CSVAPTDSYEQYF. The rearrangement joins TRBV29-1 to TRBJ2-7; D may be TRBD1 (5 bases). The V gene lost 4 bases and the J gene lost 3 bases, with 13 bases spanning the gap. The germline CDR1 and CDR2 sequences are SQVTM and ANQGSEA. The CDR3 sequence is 13 residues long.

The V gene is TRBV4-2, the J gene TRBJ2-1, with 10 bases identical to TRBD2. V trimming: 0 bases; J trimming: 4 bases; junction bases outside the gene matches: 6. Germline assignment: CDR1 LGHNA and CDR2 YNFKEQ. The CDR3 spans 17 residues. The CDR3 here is CASSQDRTSGSYNEQFF. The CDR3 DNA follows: TGTGCCAGCAGCCAAGACCGGACTAGCGGATCTTACAATGAGCAGTTCTTC.

The CDR3 protein is CAWSVASFYNEQFF. In DNA form, the CDR3 reads TGTGCCTGGAGTGTAGCCTCTTTTTACAATGAGCAGTTCTTC. The chain links TRBV30 to TRBJ2-1; D unresolved. The CDR3 consists of 14 residues. Trimming stripped 0 bases from V and 4 bases from J, with 10 bases between. Germline values: CDR1 GTSNPN, CDR2 SVGIG (reference sequence).

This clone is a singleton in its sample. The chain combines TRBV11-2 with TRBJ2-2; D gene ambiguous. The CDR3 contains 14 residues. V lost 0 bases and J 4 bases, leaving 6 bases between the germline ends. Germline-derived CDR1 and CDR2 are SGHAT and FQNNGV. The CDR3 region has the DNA TGTGCCAGCAGCTTAGATCAGGCCACCGGGGAGCTGTTTTTT. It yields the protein CASSLDQATGELFF.

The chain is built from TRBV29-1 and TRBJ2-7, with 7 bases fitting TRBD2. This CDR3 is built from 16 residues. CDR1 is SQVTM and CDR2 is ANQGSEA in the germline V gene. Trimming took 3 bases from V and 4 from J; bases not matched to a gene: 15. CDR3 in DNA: TGCAGCGTTGATGGGACGGGGGGAGGGCCTGGGTACGAGCAGTACTTC. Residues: CSVDGTGGGPGYEQYF.

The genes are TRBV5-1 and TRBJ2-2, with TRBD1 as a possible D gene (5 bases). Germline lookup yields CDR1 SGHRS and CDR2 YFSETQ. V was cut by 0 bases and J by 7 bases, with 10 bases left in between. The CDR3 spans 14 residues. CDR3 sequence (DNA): TGCGCCAGCAGCTTGGCCAGGGTAGGCGGGGAGCTGTTTTTT. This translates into CASSLARVGGELFF.

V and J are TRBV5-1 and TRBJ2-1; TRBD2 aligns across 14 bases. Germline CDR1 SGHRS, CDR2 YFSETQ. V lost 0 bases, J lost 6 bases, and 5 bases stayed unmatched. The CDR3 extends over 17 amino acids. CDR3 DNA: TGCGCCAGCAGCTTGGGACTAGCGGGAGGGGGGGTCAATGAGCAGTTCTTC. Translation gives CASSLGLAGGGVNEQFF.

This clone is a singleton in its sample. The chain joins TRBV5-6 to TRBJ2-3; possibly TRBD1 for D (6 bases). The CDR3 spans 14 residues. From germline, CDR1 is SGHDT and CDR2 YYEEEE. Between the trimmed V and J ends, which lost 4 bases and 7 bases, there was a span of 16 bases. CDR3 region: CASSSLKGENTQYF. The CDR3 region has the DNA TGTGCCAGCAGCAGCCTAAAGGGGGAAAATACGCAGTATTTT.

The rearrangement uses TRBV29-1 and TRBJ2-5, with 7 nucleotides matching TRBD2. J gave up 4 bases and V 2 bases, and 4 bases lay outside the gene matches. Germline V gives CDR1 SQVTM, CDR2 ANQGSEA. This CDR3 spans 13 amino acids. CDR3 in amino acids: CSVERRERETQYF. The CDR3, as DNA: TGCAGCGTTGAACGGCGGGAGAGAGAGACCCAGTACTTC.

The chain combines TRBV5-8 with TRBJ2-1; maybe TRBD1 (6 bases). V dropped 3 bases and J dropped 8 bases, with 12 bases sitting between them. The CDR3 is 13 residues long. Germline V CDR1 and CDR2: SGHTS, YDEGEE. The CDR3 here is CASSSNGGYEQFF. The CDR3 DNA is TGTGCCAGCAGCTCGAATGGGGGCTATGAGCAGTTCTTC.

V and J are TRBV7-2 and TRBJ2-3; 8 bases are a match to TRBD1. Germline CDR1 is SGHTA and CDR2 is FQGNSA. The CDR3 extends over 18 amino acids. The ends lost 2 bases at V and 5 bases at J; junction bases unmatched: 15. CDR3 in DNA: TGTGCCAGCAGCTTAATTTCCTCGACAGGGGCGGTAAAAGATACGCAGTATTTT. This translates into CASSLISSTGAVKDTQYF.

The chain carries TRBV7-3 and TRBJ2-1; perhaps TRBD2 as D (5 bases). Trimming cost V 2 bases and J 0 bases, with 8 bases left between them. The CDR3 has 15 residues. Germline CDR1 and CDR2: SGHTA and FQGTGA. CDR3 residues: CASSLGLASYNEQFF. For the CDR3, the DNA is TGTGCCAGCAGCTTAGGTCTAGCCTCCTACAATGAGCAGTTCTTC.

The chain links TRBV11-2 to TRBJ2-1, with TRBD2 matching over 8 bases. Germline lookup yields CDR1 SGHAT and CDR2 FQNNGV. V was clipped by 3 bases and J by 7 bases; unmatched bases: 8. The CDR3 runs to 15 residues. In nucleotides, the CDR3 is TGTGCCAGCAGCTTGGGGACGGGAGGGCTGAATGAGCAGTTCTTC. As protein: CASSLGTGGLNEQFF.

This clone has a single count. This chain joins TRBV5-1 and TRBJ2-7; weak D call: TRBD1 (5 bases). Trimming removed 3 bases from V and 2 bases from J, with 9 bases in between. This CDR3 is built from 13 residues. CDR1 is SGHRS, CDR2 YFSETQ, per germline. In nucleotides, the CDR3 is TGCGCCAGCAGCTCTACAGGAGCCTACGAGCAGTACTTC. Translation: CASSSTGAYEQYF.

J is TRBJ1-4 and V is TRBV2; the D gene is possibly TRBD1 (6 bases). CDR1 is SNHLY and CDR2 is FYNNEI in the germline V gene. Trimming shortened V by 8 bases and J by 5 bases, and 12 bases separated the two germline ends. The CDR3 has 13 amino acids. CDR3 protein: CASCYRVNEKLFF. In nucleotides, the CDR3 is TGTGCCAGCTGTTACAGGGTAAATGAAAAACTGTTTTTT.

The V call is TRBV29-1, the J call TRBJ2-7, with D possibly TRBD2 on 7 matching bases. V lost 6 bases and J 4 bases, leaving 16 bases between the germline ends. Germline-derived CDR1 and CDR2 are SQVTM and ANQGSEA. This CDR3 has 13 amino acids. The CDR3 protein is CSVLGGASYEQYF. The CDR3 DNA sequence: TGCAGCGTCCTAGGGGGGGCAAGTTACGAGCAGTACTTC.

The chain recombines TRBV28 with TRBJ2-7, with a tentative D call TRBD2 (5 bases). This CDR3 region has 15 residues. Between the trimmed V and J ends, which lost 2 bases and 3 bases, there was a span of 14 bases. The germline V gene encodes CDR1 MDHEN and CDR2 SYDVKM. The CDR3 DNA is TGTGCCAGCAGTTTAGGAGGACTTCCACACTACGAGCAGTACTTC. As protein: CASSLGGLPHYEQYF.

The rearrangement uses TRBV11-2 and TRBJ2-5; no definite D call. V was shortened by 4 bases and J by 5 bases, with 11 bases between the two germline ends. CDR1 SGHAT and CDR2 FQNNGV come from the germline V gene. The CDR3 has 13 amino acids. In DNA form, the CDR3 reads TGTGCCAGCAGCTCCTCCGCGAGGGAGACCCAGTACTTC. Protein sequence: CASSSSARETQYF.

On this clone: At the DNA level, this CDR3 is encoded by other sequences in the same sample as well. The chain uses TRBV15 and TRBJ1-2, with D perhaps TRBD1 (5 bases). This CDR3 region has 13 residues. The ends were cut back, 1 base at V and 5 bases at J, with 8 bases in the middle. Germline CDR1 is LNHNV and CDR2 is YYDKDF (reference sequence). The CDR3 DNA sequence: TGTGCCACCAGCAGAGCCGGGGGGTATGGCTACACCTTC. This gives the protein CATSRAGGYGYTF.

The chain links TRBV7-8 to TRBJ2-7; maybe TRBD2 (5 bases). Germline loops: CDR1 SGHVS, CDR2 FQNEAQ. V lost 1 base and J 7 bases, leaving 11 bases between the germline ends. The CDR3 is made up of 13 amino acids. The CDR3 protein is CASSLGTPGEQYV. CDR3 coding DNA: TGTGCCAGCAGCTTAGGGACTCCCGGAGAGCAGTACGTC.

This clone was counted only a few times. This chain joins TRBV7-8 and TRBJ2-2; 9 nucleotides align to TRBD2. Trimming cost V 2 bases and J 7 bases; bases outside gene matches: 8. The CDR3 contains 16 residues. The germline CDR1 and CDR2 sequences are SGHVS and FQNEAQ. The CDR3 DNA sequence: TGTGCCAGCAGCTTACTAGCGGGATTCAAGCTCGGGGAGCTGTTTTTT. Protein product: CASSLLAGFKLGELFF.

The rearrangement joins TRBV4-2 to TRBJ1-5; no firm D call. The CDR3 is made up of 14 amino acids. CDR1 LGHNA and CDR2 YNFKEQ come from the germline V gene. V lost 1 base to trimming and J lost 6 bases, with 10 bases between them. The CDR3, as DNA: TGTGCCAGCAGCCAAGTTGATGCGAGTCAGCCCCAGCATTTT. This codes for CASSQVDASQPQHF.

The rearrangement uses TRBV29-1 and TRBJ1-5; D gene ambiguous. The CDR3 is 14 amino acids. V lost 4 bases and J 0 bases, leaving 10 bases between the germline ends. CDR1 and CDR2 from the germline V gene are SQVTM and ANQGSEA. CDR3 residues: CSVVEQHSNQPQHF. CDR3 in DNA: TGCAGCGTTGTCGAACAGCATAGCAATCAGCCCCAGCATTTT.

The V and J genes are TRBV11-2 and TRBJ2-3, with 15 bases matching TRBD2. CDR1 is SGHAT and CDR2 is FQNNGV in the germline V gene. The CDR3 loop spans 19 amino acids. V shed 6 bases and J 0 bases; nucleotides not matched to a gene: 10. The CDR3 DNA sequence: TGTGCCAGCAGTTCTACCGGGACTAGCGGGAGGTGGAGCACAGATACGCAGTATTTT. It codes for CASSSTGTSGRWSTDTQYF.

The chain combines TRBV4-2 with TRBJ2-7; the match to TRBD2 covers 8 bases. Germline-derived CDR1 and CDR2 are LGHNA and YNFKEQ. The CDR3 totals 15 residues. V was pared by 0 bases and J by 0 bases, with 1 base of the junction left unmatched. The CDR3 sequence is CASSQELAVSYEQYF. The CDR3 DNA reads TGTGCCAGCAGCCAAGAACTAGCGGTCTCCTACGAGCAGTACTTC.

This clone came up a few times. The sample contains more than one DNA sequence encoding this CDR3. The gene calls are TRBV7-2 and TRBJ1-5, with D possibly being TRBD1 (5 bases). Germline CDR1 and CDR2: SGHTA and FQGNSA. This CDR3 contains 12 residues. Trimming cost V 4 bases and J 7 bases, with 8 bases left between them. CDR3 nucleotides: TGTGCCAGCAGCTCATCAGGGCAGCCCCAGCATTTT. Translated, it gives CASSSSGQPQHF.

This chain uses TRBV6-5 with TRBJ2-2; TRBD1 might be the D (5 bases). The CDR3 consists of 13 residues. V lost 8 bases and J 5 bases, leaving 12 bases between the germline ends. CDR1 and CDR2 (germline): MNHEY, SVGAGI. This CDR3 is CASGAGLTGELFF. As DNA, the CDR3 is TGTGCCAGCGGGGCAGGTCTAACCGGGGAGCTGTTTTTT.

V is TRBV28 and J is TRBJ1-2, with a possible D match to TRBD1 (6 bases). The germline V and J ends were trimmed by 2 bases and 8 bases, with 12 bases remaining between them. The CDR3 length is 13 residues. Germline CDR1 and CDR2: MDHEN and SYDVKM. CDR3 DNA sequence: TGTGCCAGCAGTTTACGGGGGGCAAGGGGCTACACCTTC. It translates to CASSLRGARGYTF.

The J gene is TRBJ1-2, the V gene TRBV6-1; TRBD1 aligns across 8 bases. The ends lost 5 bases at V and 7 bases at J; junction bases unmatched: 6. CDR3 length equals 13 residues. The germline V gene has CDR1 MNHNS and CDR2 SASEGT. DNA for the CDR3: TGTGCCAGCAGTTTCTGGACAGGGTCTGGCTACACCTTC. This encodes CASSFWTGSGYTF.

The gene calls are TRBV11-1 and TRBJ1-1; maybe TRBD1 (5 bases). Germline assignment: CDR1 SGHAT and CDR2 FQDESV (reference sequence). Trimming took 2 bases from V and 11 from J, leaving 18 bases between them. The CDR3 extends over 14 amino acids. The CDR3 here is CASSLNGAVLEAFF. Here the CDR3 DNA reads TGTGCCAGCAGCTTAAATGGGGCAGTGCTAGAGGCTTTCTTT.

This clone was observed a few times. DNA of the CDR3: TGTGCCACCGGAGGGCCCAATGAGCAGTTCTTC. Its translation: CATGGPNEQFF. The V gene is TRBV7-6, the J gene TRBJ2-1; possible D gene TRBD2, 6 bases. The CDR3 is 11 amino acids. V was shortened by 10 bases and J by 6 bases, with 10 bases between the two germline ends. Germline assignment: CDR1 SGHVS and CDR2 FNYEAQ.